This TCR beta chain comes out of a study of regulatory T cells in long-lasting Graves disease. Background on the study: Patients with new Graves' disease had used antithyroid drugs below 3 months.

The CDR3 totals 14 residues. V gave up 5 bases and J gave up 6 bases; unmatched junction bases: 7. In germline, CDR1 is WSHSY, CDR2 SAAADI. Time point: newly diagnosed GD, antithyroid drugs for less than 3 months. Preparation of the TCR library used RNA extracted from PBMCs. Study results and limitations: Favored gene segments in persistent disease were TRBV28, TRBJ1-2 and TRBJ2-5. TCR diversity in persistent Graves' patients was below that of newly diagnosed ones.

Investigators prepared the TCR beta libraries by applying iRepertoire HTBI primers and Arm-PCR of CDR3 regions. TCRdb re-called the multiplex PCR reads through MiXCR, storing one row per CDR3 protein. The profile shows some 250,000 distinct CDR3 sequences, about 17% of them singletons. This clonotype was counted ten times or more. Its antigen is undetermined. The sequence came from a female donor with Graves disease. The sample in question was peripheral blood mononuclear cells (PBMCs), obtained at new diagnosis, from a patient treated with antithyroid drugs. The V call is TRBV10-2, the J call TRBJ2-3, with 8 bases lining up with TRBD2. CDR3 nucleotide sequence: TGCGCCAGCAGTTACAGCGGGAGATCCGATACGCAGTATTTT. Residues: CASSYSGRSDTQYF.